One sample yielded the 3 T cell receptor beta chains listed below, sequenced in a study of T cell changes during pregnancy in multiple sclerosis. Method: immunoSEQ multiplex PCR; TCRdb's copy keeps in-frame clones and lacks some. The table records some 80,000 clones, around 94% of them present only once. Sequences were derived from CD4+ T cells from peripheral blood mononuclear cells, sampled after pregnancy. The source of these receptors is a female donor with multiple sclerosis, enrolled in a pregnancy study.

The chain carries TRBV6-6 and TRBJ2-7; D may be TRBD2 (5 bases). Trimming shortened V by 4 bases and J by 4 bases, and 20 bases separated the two germline ends. The CDR3 extends over 16 amino acids. The germline gives CDR1 MNHNY, CDR2 SVGAGI (reference sequence). This CDR3 reads CASSFGGGQGIYEQYF. CDR3 coding DNA: TGTGCCAGCAGTTTTGGAGGTGGGCAAGGGATTTACGAGCAGTACTTC.

The chain recombines TRBV7-6 with TRBJ1-1; D is undetermined. V lost 6 bases and J lost 2, with 10 bases in between. Germline CDR1 reads SGHVS; CDR2 reads FNYEAQ. This CDR3 is 13 amino acids long. CDR3 loop: CASSVKFNTEAFF. CDR3 bases: TGTGCCAGCAGTGTAAAATTTAACACTGAAGCTTTCTTT. The full variable domain, with the rest looked up from reference TRBV7-6 and TRBJ1-1, is GAGVSQSPRYKVTKRGQDVALRCDPISGHVSLYWYRQALGQGPEFLTYFNYEAQQDKSGLPNDRFSAERPEGSISTLTIQRTEQRDSAMYRCASSVKFNTEAFFGQGTRLTVV.

J is TRBJ1-5 and V is TRBV19; 9 bases agree with TRBD1. V was pared by 7 bases and J by 3 bases, with 10 bases of the junction left unmatched. This CDR3 has 16 residues. From germline, CDR1 is LNHDA and CDR2 SQIVND (reference sequence). The CDR3 sequence: CASIPPGQGLNQPQHF. CDR3 nucleotide sequence: TGTGCCAGTATACCACCCGGACAGGGGCTCAATCAGCCCCAGCATTTT.